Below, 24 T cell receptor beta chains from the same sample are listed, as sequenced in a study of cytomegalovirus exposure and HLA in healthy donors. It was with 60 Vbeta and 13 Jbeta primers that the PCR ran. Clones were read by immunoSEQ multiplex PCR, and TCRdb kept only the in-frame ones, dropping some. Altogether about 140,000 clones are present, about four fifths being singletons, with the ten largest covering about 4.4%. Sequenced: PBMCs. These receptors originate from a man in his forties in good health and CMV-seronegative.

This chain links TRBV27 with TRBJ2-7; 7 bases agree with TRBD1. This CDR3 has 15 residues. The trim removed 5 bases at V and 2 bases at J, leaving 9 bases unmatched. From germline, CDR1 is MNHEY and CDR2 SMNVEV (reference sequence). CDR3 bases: TGTGCCAGCAGTGAGCGACAGGGCCTAGCCTACGAGCAGTACTTC. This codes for CASSERQGLAYEQYF.

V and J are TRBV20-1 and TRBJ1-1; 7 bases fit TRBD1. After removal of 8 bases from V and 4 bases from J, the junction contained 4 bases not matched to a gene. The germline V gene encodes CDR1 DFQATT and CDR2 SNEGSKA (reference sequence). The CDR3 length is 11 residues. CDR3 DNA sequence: TGCAGTACCGGGACAGTCACTGAAGCTTTCTTT. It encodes CSTGTVTEAFF.

The chain's CDR3 is CASSDRGGGHTQYF. CDR3 DNA: TGTGCCAGCAGTGACCGGGGGGGCGGCCATACGCAGTATTTT. J is TRBJ2-3 and V is TRBV6-4; TRBD2 agrees at 8 bases. With V trimmed by 2 bases and J by 7 bases, 5 bases remained unmatched. Germline assignment: CDR1 MRHNA and CDR2 SNTAGT. The length of the CDR3 is 14 residues.

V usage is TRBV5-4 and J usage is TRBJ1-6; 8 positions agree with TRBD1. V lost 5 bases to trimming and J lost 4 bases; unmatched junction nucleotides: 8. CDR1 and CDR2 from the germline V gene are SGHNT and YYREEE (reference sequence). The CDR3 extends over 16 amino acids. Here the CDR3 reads CASRNGQGGYNSPLHF. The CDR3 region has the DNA TGTGCCAGCAGAAACGGACAGGGAGGGTATAATTCACCCCTCCACTTT.

The CDR3 DNA reads TGTGCCAGTATTTCAGGGCCAGTGAACACTGAAGCTTTCTTT. Translation: CASISGPVNTEAFF. The chain uses TRBV19 and TRBJ1-1; D might be TRBD1 (5 bases). The CDR3 covers 14 residues. From germline, CDR1 is LNHDA and CDR2 SQIVND (reference sequence). V was pared by 7 bases and J by 0 bases, with 12 bases between.

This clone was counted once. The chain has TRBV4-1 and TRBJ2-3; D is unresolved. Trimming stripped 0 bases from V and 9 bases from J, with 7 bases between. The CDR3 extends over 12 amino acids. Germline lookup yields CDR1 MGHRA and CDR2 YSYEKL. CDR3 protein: CASSQDLATQYF. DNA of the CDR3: TGCGCCAGCAGCCAAGATTTGGCCACGCAGTATTTT.

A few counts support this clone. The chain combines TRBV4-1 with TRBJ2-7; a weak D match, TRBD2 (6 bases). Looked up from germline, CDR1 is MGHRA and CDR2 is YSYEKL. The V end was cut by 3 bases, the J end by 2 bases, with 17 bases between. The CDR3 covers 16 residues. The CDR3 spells CASSHASASDAYEQYF. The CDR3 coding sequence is TGCGCCAGCAGCCACGCTTCGGCTAGCGACGCCTACGAGCAGTACTTC.

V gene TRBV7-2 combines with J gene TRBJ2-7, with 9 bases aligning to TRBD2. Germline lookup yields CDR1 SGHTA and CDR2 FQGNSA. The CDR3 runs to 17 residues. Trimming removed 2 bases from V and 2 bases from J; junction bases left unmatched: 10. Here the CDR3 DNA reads TGTGCCAGCAGCTTACTGGCGGGGGGGCCTTTAGCCTACGAGCAGTACTTC. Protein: CASSLLAGGPLAYEQYF.

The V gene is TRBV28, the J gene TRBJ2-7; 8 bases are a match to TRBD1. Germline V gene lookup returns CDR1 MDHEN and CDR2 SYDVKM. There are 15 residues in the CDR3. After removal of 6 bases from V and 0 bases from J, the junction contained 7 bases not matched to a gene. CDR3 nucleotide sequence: TGTGCCAGCAGCCGTCGACAGGGGATCTCCTACGAGCAGTACTTC. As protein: CASSRRQGISYEQYF.

The CDR3 protein is CAISDSRGYTF. Here the CDR3 DNA reads TGTGCCATCAGCGATTCACGGGGCTACACCTTC. This chain uses TRBV10-3 with TRBJ1-2, with unresolved D. The V end was cut by 6 bases, the J end by 8 bases, with 10 bases between. The germline V gene has CDR1 ENHRY and CDR2 SYGVKD. CDR3 size: 11 residues.

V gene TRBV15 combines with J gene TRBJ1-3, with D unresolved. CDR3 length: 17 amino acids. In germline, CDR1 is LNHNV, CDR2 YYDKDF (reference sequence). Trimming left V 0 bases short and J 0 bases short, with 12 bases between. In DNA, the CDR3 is TGTGCCACCAGCAGAGATTTACGACGGAGCTCTGGAAACACCATATATTTT. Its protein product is CATSRDLRRSSGNTIYF.

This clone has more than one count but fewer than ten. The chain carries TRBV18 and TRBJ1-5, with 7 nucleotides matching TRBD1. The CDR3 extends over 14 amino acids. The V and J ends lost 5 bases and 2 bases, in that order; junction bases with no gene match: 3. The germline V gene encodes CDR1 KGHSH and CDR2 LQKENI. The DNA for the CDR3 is TGTGCCAGCTCATTCCAGGGGGGCAATCAGCCCCAGCATTTT. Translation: CASSFQGGNQPQHF.

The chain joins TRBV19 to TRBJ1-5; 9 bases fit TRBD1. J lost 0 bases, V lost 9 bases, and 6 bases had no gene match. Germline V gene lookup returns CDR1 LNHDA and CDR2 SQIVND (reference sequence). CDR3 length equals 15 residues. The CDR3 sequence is CASQQGANSNQPQHF. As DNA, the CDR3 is TGTGCCAGCCAACAGGGGGCGAATAGCAATCAGCCCCAGCATTTT.

CDR3 loop: CASSKAPQGAYEQYF. Here the CDR3 DNA reads TGTGCCAGTAGTAAGGCGCCGCAGGGGGCCTACGAGCAGTACTTC. The V call is TRBV19, the J call TRBJ2-7, with TRBD1 identical over 7 bases. The CDR3 loop spans 15 amino acids. Trimming cost V 4 bases and J 2 bases; bases outside gene matches: 8. Germline assignment: CDR1 LNHDA and CDR2 SQIVND (reference sequence).

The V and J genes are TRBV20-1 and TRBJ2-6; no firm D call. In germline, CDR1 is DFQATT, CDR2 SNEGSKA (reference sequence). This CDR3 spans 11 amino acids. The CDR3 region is CSVLWANVLTF. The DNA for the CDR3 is TGCAGCGTACTCTGGGCCAACGTCCTGACTTTC.

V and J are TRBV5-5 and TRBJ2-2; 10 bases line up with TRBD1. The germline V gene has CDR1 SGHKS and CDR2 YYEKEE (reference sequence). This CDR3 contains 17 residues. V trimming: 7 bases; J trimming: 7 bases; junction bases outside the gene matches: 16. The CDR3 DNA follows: TGTGCCAGCTTCTCCCTTTTAGACAGGGGGCCCAGCGGGGAGCTGTTTTTT. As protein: CASFSLLDRGPSGELFF.

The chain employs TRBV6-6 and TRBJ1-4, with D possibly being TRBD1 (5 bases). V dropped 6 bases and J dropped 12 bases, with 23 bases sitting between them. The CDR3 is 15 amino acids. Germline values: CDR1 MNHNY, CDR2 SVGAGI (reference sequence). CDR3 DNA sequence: TGTGCCAGCAGCCCGGCCAGGGAAATCCGAAACGAACTGTTTTTT. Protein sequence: CASSPAREIRNELFF.

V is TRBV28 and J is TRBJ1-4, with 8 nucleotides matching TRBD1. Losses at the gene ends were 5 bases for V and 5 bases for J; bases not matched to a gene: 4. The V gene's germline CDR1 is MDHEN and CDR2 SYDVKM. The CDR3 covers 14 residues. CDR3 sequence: CASSRTGKNEKLFF. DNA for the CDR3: TGTGCCAGCAGTAGGACAGGGAAGAATGAAAAACTGTTTTTT.

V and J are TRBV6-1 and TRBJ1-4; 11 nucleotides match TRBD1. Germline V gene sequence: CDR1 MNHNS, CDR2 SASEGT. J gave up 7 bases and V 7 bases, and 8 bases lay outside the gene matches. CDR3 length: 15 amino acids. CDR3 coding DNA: TGTGCCAGCATTAAAGGGGGGACAGGGGGTGAAAAACTGTTTTTT. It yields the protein CASIKGGTGGEKLFF.

CDR3 DNA: TGTGCCAGCAGCGGGACTACCTACGAGCAGTACTTC. Its protein product is CASSGTTYEQYF. The V and J genes are TRBV2 and TRBJ2-7, with TRBD2 matching over 7 bases. CDR1 and CDR2 (germline): SNHLY, FYNNEI. There are 12 residues in the CDR3. The V segment lost 6 bases and the J segment 2 bases; nucleotides outside the gene matches: 1.

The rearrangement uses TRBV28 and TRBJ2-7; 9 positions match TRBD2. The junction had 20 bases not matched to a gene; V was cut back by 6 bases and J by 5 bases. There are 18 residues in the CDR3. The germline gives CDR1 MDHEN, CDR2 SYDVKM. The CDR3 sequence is CASSRIPLPSSGADEQYF. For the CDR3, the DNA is TGTGCCAGCAGCCGTATCCCACTCCCCTCTAGCGGGGCTGACGAGCAGTACTTC.

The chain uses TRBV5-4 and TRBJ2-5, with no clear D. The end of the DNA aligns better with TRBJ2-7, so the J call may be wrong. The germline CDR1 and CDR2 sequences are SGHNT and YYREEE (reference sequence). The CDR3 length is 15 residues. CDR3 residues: CASSLGESRLYEQYF. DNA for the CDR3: TGTGCCAGCAGCTTGGGAGAATCAAGACTCTACGAGCAGTACTTC.

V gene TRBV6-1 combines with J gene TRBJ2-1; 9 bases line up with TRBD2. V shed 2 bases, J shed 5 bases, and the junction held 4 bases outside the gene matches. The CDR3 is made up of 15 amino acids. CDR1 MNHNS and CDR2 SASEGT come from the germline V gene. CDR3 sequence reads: CASSELAGVNNEQFF. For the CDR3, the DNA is TGTGCCAGCAGTGAATTAGCGGGGGTTAACAATGAGCAGTTCTTC.

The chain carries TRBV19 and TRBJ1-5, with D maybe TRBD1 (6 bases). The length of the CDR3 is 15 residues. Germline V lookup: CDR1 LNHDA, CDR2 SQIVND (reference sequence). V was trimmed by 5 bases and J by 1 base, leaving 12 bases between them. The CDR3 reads CASSQRTVSNQPQHF. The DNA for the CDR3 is TGTGCCAGTAGTCAGAGGACAGTAAGCAATCAGCCCCAGCATTTT. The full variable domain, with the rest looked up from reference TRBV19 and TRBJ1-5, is DGGITQSPKYLFRKEGQNVTLSCEQNLNHDAMYWYRQDPGQGLRLIYYSQIVNDFQKGDIAEGYSVSREKKESFPLTVTSAQKNPTAFYLCASSQRTVSNQPQHFGDGTRLSIL.